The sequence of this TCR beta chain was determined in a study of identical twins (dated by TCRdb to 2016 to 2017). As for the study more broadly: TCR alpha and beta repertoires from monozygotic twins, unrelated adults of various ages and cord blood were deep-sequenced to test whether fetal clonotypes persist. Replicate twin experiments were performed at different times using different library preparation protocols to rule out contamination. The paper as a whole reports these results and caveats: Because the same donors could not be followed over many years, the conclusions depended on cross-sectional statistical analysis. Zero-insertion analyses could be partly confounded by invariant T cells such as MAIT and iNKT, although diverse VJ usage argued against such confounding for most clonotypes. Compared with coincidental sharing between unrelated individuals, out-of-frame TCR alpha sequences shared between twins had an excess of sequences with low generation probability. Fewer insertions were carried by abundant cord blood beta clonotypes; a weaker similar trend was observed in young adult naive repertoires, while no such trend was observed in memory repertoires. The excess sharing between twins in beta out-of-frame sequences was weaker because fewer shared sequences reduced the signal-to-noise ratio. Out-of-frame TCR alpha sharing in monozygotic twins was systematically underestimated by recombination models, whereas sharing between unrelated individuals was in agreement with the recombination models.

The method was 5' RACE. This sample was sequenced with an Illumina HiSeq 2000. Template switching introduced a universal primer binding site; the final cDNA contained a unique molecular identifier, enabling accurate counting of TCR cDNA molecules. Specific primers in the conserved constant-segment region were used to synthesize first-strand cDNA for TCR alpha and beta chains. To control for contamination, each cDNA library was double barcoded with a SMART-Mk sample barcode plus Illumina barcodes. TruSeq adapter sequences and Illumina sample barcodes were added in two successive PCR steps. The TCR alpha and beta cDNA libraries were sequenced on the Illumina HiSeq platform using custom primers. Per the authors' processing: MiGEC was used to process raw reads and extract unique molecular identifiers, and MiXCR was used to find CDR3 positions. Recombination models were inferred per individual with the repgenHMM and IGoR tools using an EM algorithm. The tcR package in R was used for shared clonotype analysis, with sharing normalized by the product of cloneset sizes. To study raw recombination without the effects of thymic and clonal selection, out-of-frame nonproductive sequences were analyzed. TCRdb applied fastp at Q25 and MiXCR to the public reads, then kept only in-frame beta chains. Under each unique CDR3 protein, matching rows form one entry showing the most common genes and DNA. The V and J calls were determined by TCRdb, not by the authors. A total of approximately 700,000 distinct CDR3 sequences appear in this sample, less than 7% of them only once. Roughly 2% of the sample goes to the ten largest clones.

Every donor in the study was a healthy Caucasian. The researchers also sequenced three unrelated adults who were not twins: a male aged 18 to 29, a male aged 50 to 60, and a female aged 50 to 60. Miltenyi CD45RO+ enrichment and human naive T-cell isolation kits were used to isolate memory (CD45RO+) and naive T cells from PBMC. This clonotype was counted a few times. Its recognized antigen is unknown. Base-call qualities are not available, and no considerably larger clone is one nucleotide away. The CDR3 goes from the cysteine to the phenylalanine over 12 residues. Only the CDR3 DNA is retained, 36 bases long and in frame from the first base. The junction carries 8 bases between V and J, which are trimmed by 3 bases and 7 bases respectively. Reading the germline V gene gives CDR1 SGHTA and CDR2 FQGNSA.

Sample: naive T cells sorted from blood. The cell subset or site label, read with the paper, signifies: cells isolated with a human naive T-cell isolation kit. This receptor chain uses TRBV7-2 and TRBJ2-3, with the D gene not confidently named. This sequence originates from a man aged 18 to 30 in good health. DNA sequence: TGTGCCAGCAGCTTGGTAGTTAATACGCAGTATTTT. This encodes CASSLVVNTQYF.